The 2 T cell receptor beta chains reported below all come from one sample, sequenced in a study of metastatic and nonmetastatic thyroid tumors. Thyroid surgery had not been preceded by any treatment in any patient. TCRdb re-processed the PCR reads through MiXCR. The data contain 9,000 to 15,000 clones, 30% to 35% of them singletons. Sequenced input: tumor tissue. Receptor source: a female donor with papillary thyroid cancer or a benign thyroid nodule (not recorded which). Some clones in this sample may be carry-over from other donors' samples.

DNA of the CDR3: TGTGCCAGCAAACGTTCCGTGACTAGCCCTTACGAGCAGTACTTC. It encodes CASKRSVTSPYEQYF. The chain has TRBV27 and TRBJ2-7, with 7 bases fitting TRBD2. The CDR3 runs to 15 residues. Unmatched junction bases numbered 13, after V lost 7 bases and J lost 4 bases. Germline loops: CDR1 MNHEY, CDR2 SMNVEV (reference sequence).

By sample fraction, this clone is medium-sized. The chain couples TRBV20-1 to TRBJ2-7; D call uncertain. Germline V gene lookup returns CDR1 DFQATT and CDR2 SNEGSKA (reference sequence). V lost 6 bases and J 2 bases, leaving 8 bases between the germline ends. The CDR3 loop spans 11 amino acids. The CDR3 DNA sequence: TGCAGTGCCCAGGACCCCTACGAGCAGTACTTC. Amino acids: CSAQDPYEQYF.